This is a list of T cell receptor beta chains from one sample in a study of T cell responses to AZD1222 COVID-19 vaccine. Clones were sequenced by immunoSEQ multiplex PCR, and TCRdb holds only the in-frame ones, with some missing. The sample contains 150,000 or so clones, about 92% of which appear only once. The input for sequencing was peripheral blood, taken on day 0 of AZD1222 vaccination. These receptors came from an adult in good health. CDR3s include the opening cysteine and the closing phenylalanine or tryptophan. The order of the fields is clone size, V gene, J gene, D gene, CDR3 protein, CDR3 DNA. A D gene is named only where the DNA matches it firmly. Clone sizes are given selectively: once, few, many, or a class where the clone is expanded.

clone_size: NA
v_call: TRBV10-3
j_call: TRBJ2-3
d_call: TRBD2
cdr3_aa: CAIATSGGRHTDTQYF
cdr3_nt: TGTGCCATCGCCACTAGCGGGGGGCGGCACACAGATACGCAGTATTTT

clone_size: NA
v_call: TRBV7-2
j_call: TRBJ1-2
d_call: NA
cdr3_aa: CASRPDRSSGYTF
cdr3_nt: TGTGCCAGCAGGCCCGACCGGAGCAGTGGCTACACCTTC

clone_size: NA
v_call: TRBV5-1
j_call: TRBJ1-2
d_call: NA
cdr3_aa: CASRLTSNYGYTF
cdr3_nt: TGCGCCAGCAGGCTGACATCGAACTATGGCTACACCTTC

clone_size: NA
v_call: TRBV6-2/TRBV6-3
j_call: TRBJ2-2
d_call: NA
cdr3_aa: CASSYSRSAGELFF
cdr3_nt: TGTGCCAGCAGTTACTCGAGGTCGGCCGGGGAGCTGTTTTTT

clone_size: NA
v_call: TRBV11-1
j_call: TRBJ1-1
d_call: NA
cdr3_aa: CASSFDLGARTEAFF
cdr3_nt: TGTGCCAGCAGCTTTGATCTGGGGGCGAGGACTGAAGCTTTCTTT

clone_size: NA
v_call: TRBV30
j_call: TRBJ2-2
d_call: NA
cdr3_aa: CAWSGVDTGELFF
cdr3_nt: TGTGCCTGGTCCGGGGTAGATACCGGGGAGCTGTTTTTT

clone_size: NA
v_call: TRBV7-2
j_call: TRBJ2-5
d_call: NA
cdr3_aa: CASRFSVETQYF
cdr3_nt: TGTGCCAGCAGGTTTTCCGTAGAGACCCAGTACTTC

clone_size: few
v_call: TRBV28
j_call: TRBJ2-2
d_call: TRBD1
cdr3_aa: CASSSRDRGNTGELFF
cdr3_nt: TGTGCCAGCAGTTCCCGGGACAGGGGGAACACCGGGGAGCTGTTTTTT

clone_size: NA
v_call: TRBV7-8
j_call: TRBJ2-3
d_call: NA
cdr3_aa: CASSLRDLDTQYF
cdr3_nt: TGTGCCAGCAGCTTAAGGGACCTCGATACGCAGTATTTT

clone_size: NA
v_call: TRBV25-1
j_call: TRBJ1-2
d_call: NA
cdr3_aa: CASSESGRRLYGYTF
cdr3_nt: TGTGCCAGCAGTGAATCCGGACGGCGACTCTATGGCTACACCTTC

clone_size: NA
v_call: TRBV6-1
j_call: TRBJ1-6
d_call: NA
cdr3_aa: CASSGVRDFGGSPLHF
cdr3_nt: TGTGCCAGCAGTGGGGTGAGGGACTTCGGAGGTTCACCCCTCCACTTT

clone_size: NA
v_call: TRBV2
j_call: TRBJ1-4
d_call: TRBD1
cdr3_aa: CAISGTGGFITNEKLFF
cdr3_nt: TGTGCCATCTCCGGGACAGGGGGCTTCATAACTAATGAAAAACTGTTTTTT

clone_size: NA
v_call: TRBV6-6
j_call: TRBJ1-6
d_call: TRBD1
cdr3_aa: CASRTGQGNSPLHF
cdr3_nt: TGTGCCAGCAGAACGGGACAGGGGAATTCACCCCTCCACTTT

clone_size: NA
v_call: TRBV12-3/TRBV12-4
j_call: TRBJ2-7
d_call: NA
cdr3_aa: CASSPGLSYEQYF
cdr3_nt: TGTGCCAGCAGTCCCGGGCTTTCCTACGAGCAGTACTTC

clone_size: NA
v_call: TRBV6-5
j_call: TRBJ1-3
d_call: NA
cdr3_aa: CASSVQGTSGNTIYF
cdr3_nt: TGTGCCAGCAGCGTACAGGGAACCTCTGGAAACACCATATATTTT

clone_size: NA
v_call: TRBV7-2
j_call: TRBJ2-1
d_call: TRBD2
cdr3_aa: CASTPRLGRENEQFF
cdr3_nt: TGTGCCAGCACGCCCCGACTCGGGAGGGAGAATGAGCAGTTCTTC

clone_size: NA
v_call: TRBV29-1
j_call: TRBJ2-5
d_call: NA
cdr3_aa: CSVETGTRETQYF
cdr3_nt: TGCAGCGTTGAAACAGGCACTAGGGAGACCCAGTACTTC

clone_size: NA
v_call: TRBV10-3
j_call: TRBJ2-3
d_call: NA
cdr3_aa: CAISESRGRTDTQYF
cdr3_nt: TGTGCCATCAGTGAGTCTCGGGGTAGGACAGATACGCAGTATTTT

clone_size: NA
v_call: TRBV3-1/TRBV3-2
j_call: TRBJ2-1
d_call: NA
cdr3_aa: CASSRRSMGEQFF
cdr3_nt: TGTGCCAGCAGCCGACGGTCGATGGGAGAGCAGTTCTTC

clone_size: NA
v_call: TRBV5-1
j_call: TRBJ1-2
d_call: NA
cdr3_aa: CASSLAENYGYTF
cdr3_nt: TGCGCCAGCAGCTTGGCCGAAAACTATGGCTACACCTTC

clone_size: NA
v_call: TRBV7-9
j_call: TRBJ2-1
d_call: NA
cdr3_aa: CASSLEVLDAHNEQFF
cdr3_nt: TGTGCCAGCAGCTTAGAGGTTCTAGATGCCCACAATGAGCAGTTCTTC

clone_size: NA
v_call: TRBV11-1
j_call: TRBJ2-3
d_call: NA
cdr3_aa: CASSPGTADTQYF
cdr3_nt: TGTGCCAGCAGCCCCGGGACGGCAGATACGCAGTATTTT

clone_size: NA
v_call: TRBV7-2
j_call: TRBJ1-4
d_call: TRBD1
cdr3_aa: CASTQRTGSNEKLFF
cdr3_nt: TGTGCCAGCACCCAACGGACAGGGTCTAATGAAAAACTGTTTTTT

clone_size: once
v_call: TRBV4-1
j_call: TRBJ2-3
d_call: NA
cdr3_aa: CASSQQGGTDTQYF
cdr3_nt: TGCGCCAGCAGCCAACAGGGGGGGACAGATACGCAGTATTTT

clone_size: once
v_call: TRBV9
j_call: TRBJ1-6
d_call: NA
cdr3_aa: CASSVGGWDSPLHF
cdr3_nt: TGTGCCAGCAGCGTAGGGGGATGGGACTCACCCCTCCACTTT

clone_size: once
v_call: TRBV30
j_call: TRBJ1-1
d_call: TRBD1
cdr3_aa: CAWSGDRGPAFGTEAFF
cdr3_nt: TGTGCCTGGAGTGGAGACAGGGGGCCTGCTTTCGGCACTGAAGCTTTCTTT

clone_size: NA
v_call: TRBV15
j_call: TRBJ1-2
d_call: NA
cdr3_aa: CATSRDAGNYGYTF
cdr3_nt: TGTGCCACCAGCAGAGATGCTGGGAACTATGGCTACACCTTC

clone_size: NA
v_call: TRBV5-6
j_call: TRBJ1-2
d_call: NA
cdr3_aa: CASSLVPRANYGYTF
cdr3_nt: TGTGCCAGCAGCTTGGTTCCCCGAGCTAACTATGGCTACACCTTC

clone_size: NA
v_call: TRBV6-1
j_call: TRBJ2-7
d_call: NA
cdr3_aa: CASSEFPGAYEQYF
cdr3_nt: TGTGCCAGCAGTGAATTCCCAGGGGCCTACGAGCAGTACTTC

clone_size: NA
v_call: TRBV10-2
j_call: TRBJ1-6
d_call: TRBD1
cdr3_aa: CASRSGGTGDSPLHF
cdr3_nt: TGCGCCAGCAGATCGGGTGGGACAGGGGATTCACCCCTCCACTTT

clone_size: NA
v_call: TRBV28
j_call: TRBJ1-5
d_call: NA
cdr3_aa: CASGNQPQHF
cdr3_nt: TGTGCCAGCGGGAATCAGCCCCAGCATTTT

clone_size: NA
v_call: TRBV4-3
j_call: TRBJ1-5
d_call: NA
cdr3_aa: CASSQGDRQDQPQHF
cdr3_nt: TGCGCCAGCAGCCAAGGAGACCGGCAGGATCAGCCCCAGCATTTT

clone_size: once
v_call: TRBV3-1/TRBV3-2
j_call: TRBJ1-4
d_call: NA
cdr3_aa: CASSPGRTNEKLFF
cdr3_nt: TGTGCCAGCAGCCCGGGACGGACTAATGAAAAACTGTTTTTT

clone_size: once
v_call: TRBV9
j_call: TRBJ1-2
d_call: NA
cdr3_aa: CASSGVGTNYGYTF
cdr3_nt: TGTGCCAGCAGCGGAGTAGGGACGAACTATGGCTACACCTTC

clone_size: NA
v_call: TRBV4-3
j_call: TRBJ1-6
d_call: NA
cdr3_aa: CASSQFGYNSPLHF
cdr3_nt: TGCGCCAGCAGCCAATTCGGATATAATTCACCCCTCCACTTT

clone_size: NA
v_call: TRBV9
j_call: TRBJ2-1
d_call: NA
cdr3_aa: CASSGMTGQFF
cdr3_nt: TGTGCCAGCAGCGGGATGACGGGGCAGTTCTTC

clone_size: NA
v_call: TRBV5-1
j_call: TRBJ2-1
d_call: NA
cdr3_aa: CASSLGTYNEQFF
cdr3_nt: TGCGCCAGCAGCTTGGGGACCTACAATGAGCAGTTCTTC

clone_size: NA
v_call: TRBV6-5
j_call: TRBJ2-7
d_call: NA
cdr3_aa: CASNEGRYEQYF
cdr3_nt: TGTGCCAGCAACGAAGGCCGCTACGAGCAGTACTTC

clone_size: NA
v_call: TRBV7-2
j_call: TRBJ2-1
d_call: TRBD2
cdr3_aa: CASSTLAGAPSFYNEQFF
cdr3_nt: TGTGCCAGCAGCACCCTAGCGGGGGCCCCCTCTTTCTACAATGAGCAGTTCTTC

clone_size: NA
v_call: TRBV6-5
j_call: TRBJ2-5
d_call: NA
cdr3_aa: CASSYPGRSETQYF
cdr3_nt: TGTGCCAGCAGTTATCCAGGGAGGTCGGAGACCCAGTACTTC

clone_size: NA
v_call: TRBV7-2
j_call: TRBJ1-3
d_call: NA
cdr3_aa: CASSSYSGNTIYF
cdr3_nt: TGTGCCAGCAGCTCATACTCTGGAAACACCATATATTTT

clone_size: NA
v_call: TRBV2
j_call: TRBJ1-5
d_call: NA
cdr3_aa: CASSEAPRGGQPQHF
cdr3_nt: TGTGCCAGCAGTGAAGCGCCCAGGGGTGGGCAGCCCCAGCATTTT

clone_size: NA
v_call: TRBV29-1
j_call: TRBJ1-1
d_call: NA
cdr3_aa: CSVDNQVNTEAFF
cdr3_nt: TGCAGCGTTGACAACCAGGTAAACACTGAAGCTTTCTTT

clone_size: once
v_call: TRBV20-1
j_call: TRBJ1-2
d_call: NA
cdr3_aa: CSATVRYGYTF
cdr3_nt: TGCAGTGCTACCGTCCGCTATGGCTACACCTTC

clone_size: once
v_call: TRBV19
j_call: TRBJ2-1
d_call: NA
cdr3_aa: CASSIARGTEQFF
cdr3_nt: TGTGCCAGTAGTATAGCCCGGGGAACTGAGCAGTTCTTC